The source of this T cell receptor beta chain is a study of blood T cell repertoires in COVID-19. Study details: PBMCs, B-cell-depleted T cells, or T cells were the source of the cDNA or gDNA that made up the material.

Original processing methods: Nucleated cell counts were estimated from reference gene primer amplification. Sequencing was performed with immunoSEQ multiplex PCR; in TCRdb, only in-frame clones are kept and a portion is missing. D and trimming come from the DNA, and the V and J calls and clone size come from that table. The sample contains a few hundred thousand clones, roughly 90% of which appear only once. Followed longitudinally, the Seattle patients had been enrolled during active infection. The CDR3 contains 16 residues. Trimming cost V 6 bases and J 0 bases; bases outside gene matches: 5. The germline CDR1 and CDR2 sequences are MRHNA and SNTAGT.

This chain uses TRBV6-4 with TRBJ2-6; 7 bases are shared with TRBD1. This receptor was obtained from a woman in her 30s with COVID-19, enrolled during active disease. Specimen: peripheral blood. The CDR3 bases are TGTGCCAGCAGCAAACAGGGGAACTCTGGGGCCAACGTCCTGACTTTC. Encoded protein: CASSKQGNSGANVLTF.